The T cell receptor beta chain described here comes from a study of identical twins. The study, taken as a whole, reports: The abundant beta clonotypes from cord blood had fewer insertions, and memory repertoires had none of this. An excess of low generation probability was shown by twin-shared out-of-frame alpha sequences.

This clonotype was seen repeatedly, ten times or more. Antigen: not known. TCRdb used MiXCR to reprocess the 5' RACE reads, holding one entry per CDR3 protein. This sample yields a few hundred thousand distinct CDR3 sequences, of which roughly 9.5% are seen a single time; 2.5% to 3.5% belongs to the top ten. The CDR3 covers 15 residues. With 1 base removed from V and 3 bases from J, the gap between germline ends came to 9 bases. Germline CDR1 and CDR2: SGHDN and FVKESK. Another study also made use of these data, one on yellow fever vaccine responses in identical twins.

The origin of this receptor is a woman aged 18-29 years in good health. The sample taken for sequencing was PBMCs. V gene TRBV14 combines with J gene TRBJ1-4, with D perhaps matching TRBD1 (5 bases). CDR3: CASSQVSGSNEKLFF. The CDR3 nucleotides read TGTGCCAGCAGCCAAGTGTCAGGGTCTAATGAAAAACTGTTTTTT.